This TCR beta chain is from a study of early T cells in non-severe SARS-CoV-2 infection. Via MiXCR, TCRdb re-called the 5' RACE reads, giving one row per CDR3 protein. The sample lists roughly 66,000 distinct CDR3 sequences; 9.1% were seen once. Germline lookup yields CDR1 DFQATT and CDR2 SNEGSKA (reference sequence). The CDR3 contains 17 residues. V was pared by 3 bases and J by 0 bases, with 17 bases between. This clonotype was counted ten times or more. The rearrangement links TRBV20-1 to TRBJ1-4; the D gene is possibly TRBD1 (6 bases). This clonotype was obtained from an adult who was a healthcare worker with PCR-confirmed SARS-CoV-2 infection or an uninfected control (not recorded which). Material for sequencing was whole blood. This CDR3 reads CSARGTGGQTTNEKLFF. The CDR3 DNA follows: TGCAGTGCTAGGGGCACGGGTGGACAGACAACTAATGAAAAACTGTTTTTT.